What follows are 27 T cell receptor beta chains derived from one specimen sequenced in a study of cytomegalovirus exposure and HLA in healthy donors. PCR primers comprised 60 Vbeta and 13 Jbeta primers. Profiling relied on immunoSEQ multiplex PCR, and the TCRdb table lists in-frame clones only, not all of them. The repertoire holds over 110,000 clones, with around 80% as singletons. Sequenced input: PBMCs. The source is a woman aged 50 to 60 in good health and CMV-seropositive.

The chain recombines TRBV11-3 with TRBJ2-5; 13 bases are shared with TRBD2. Germline V gene sequence: CDR1 SGHNT, CDR2 YENEEA. Trimming removed 4 bases from V and 2 bases from J; junction bases left unmatched: 4. The CDR3 is made up of 16 amino acids. The CDR3 region is CASSSGLAGVQETQYF. CDR3 coding DNA: TGTGCCAGCAGCTCCGGACTAGCGGGGGTACAAGAGACCCAGTACTTC.

The chain couples TRBV7-2 to TRBJ2-5; weak D call: TRBD1 (6 bases). The ends were cut back, 2 bases at V and 2 bases at J, with 9 bases in the middle. Germline CDR1 SGHTA, CDR2 FQGNSA. The CDR3 runs 14 residues. The CDR3: CASSLSGTQETQYF. The DNA of the CDR3 is TGTGCCAGCAGCTTATCAGGGACACAAGAGACCCAGTACTTC. The full variable domain, its missing parts supplied by reference TRBV7-2 and TRBJ2-5, is GAGVSQSPSNKVTEKGKDVELRCDPISGHTALYWYRQSLGQGLEFLIYFQGNSAPDKSGLPSDRFSAERTGGSVSTLTIQRTQQEDSAVYLCASSLSGTQETQYFGPGTRLLVL.

The V and J genes are TRBV27 and TRBJ1-1; perhaps TRBD1 as D (5 bases). The V gene lost 4 bases and the J gene lost 7 bases, with 19 bases spanning the gap. CDR1 and CDR2 (germline): MNHEY, SMNVEV (reference sequence). The CDR3 has 15 amino acids. This CDR3 reads CASSSIGLTAFEAFF. The DNA for the CDR3 is TGTGCCAGCAGTTCTATCGGCCTGACAGCCTTTGAAGCTTTCTTT.

This chain joins TRBV30 and TRBJ2-7; no clear D. V lost 4 bases to trimming and J lost 6 bases, with 13 bases between them. CDR1 is GTSNPN and CDR2 is SVGIG in the germline V gene (reference sequence). CDR3 length: 12 amino acids. The CDR3 sequence is CAWMENPGEQYF. In nucleotides, the CDR3 is TGTGCCTGGATGGAGAACCCCGGCGAGCAGTACTTC.

The chain has TRBV5-4 and TRBJ2-5; 7 bases line up with TRBD2. From germline, CDR1 is SGHNT and CDR2 YYREEE (reference sequence). V dropped 4 bases and J dropped 0; count of bases not matched to a gene: 12. The CDR3 extends over 17 amino acids. The CDR3 loop is CASSPWVGGGYQETQYF. CDR3 coding DNA: TGTGCCAGCAGCCCTTGGGTGGGGGGGGGTTACCAAGAGACCCAGTACTTC.

The V call is TRBV12-5, the J call TRBJ1-4, with D tentatively TRBD1 (5 bases). CDR3 size: 16 residues. V was clipped by 1 base and J by 5 bases, with 14 bases between them. Germline lookup yields CDR1 LGHNT and CDR2 FRNRAP. The CDR3 here is CASGLGIGGINEKLFF. CDR3 bases: TGTGCTAGTGGTTTGGGCATTGGGGGGATCAATGAAAAACTGTTTTTT.

The rearrangement links TRBV7-9 to TRBJ1-5, with 10 nucleotides matching TRBD1. Germline trimming cut 5 bases from V and 4 bases from J; bases unmatched to any gene: 11. The length of the CDR3 is 17 residues. Germline V gene data show CDR1 as SEHNR and CDR2 as FQNEAQ (reference sequence). The CDR3 DNA is TGTGCCAGCAGCCCAGGACAGGGGGGATCTGGGAATCAGCCCCAGCATTTT. It encodes CASSPGQGGSGNQPQHF.

The V gene is TRBV19, the J gene TRBJ1-1; TRBD1 matches 7 bases. This CDR3 contains 15 residues. Germline V gene sequence: CDR1 LNHDA, CDR2 SQIVND (reference sequence). Trimming took 2 bases from V and 5 from J; bases not matched to a gene: 8. CDR3 DNA: TGTGCCAGTAGTATACCCCCAGGGGGGAGGACTGAAGCTTTCTTT. It codes for CASSIPPGGRTEAFF.

J is TRBJ1-2 and V is TRBV28, with 7 bases fitting TRBD1. This CDR3 spans 12 amino acids. CDR1 is MDHEN and CDR2 is SYDVKM in the germline V gene. V gave up 5 bases and J gave up 8 bases; unmatched junction bases: 5. The CDR3: CASSPTGMGYTF. DNA of the CDR3: TGTGCCAGCAGTCCGACAGGGATGGGCTACACCTTC.

As DNA, the CDR3 is TGTGCCAGCGCGGACTTCACAAGGCAAGATACGCAGTATTTT. Protein product: CASADFTRQDTQYF. J is TRBJ2-3 and V is TRBV2; D is perhaps TRBD2 (5 bases). Germline V gives CDR1 SNHLY, CDR2 FYNNEI. The CDR3 has 14 residues. V was clipped by 8 bases and J by 5 bases, with 17 bases between them.

The chain recombines TRBV4-2 with TRBJ2-7, with D maybe TRBD1 (6 bases). V was shortened by 0 bases and J by 6 bases, with 15 bases between the two germline ends. Germline loops: CDR1 LGHNA, CDR2 YNFKEQ. The CDR3 is made up of 15 amino acids. CDR3 sequence reads: CASSQERMGASEQYF. The CDR3 bases are TGTGCCAGCAGCCAAGAGAGAATGGGGGCAAGCGAGCAGTACTTC.

The gene calls are TRBV18 and TRBJ2-2; maybe TRBD1 (5 bases). Trimming took 3 bases from V and 4 from J, leaving 15 bases between them. Germline lookup yields CDR1 KGHSH and CDR2 LQKENI. The CDR3 extends over 16 amino acids. CDR3 protein: CASSPPQAPGTGELFF. The CDR3 DNA reads TGTGCCAGCTCACCCCCACAGGCCCCCGGCACCGGGGAGCTGTTTTTT.

To note about this clone: Mismatch with germline at one junction end may stem from a read error. The chain combines TRBV19 with TRBJ2-5; 7 nucleotides align to TRBD2. The CDR3 loop spans 14 amino acids. Looked up from germline, CDR1 is LNHDA and CDR2 is SQIVND (reference sequence). The CDR3 region has the DNA TGTGCCAGTAGCAACCGGGACTACCAGGAGACCCAGTACTTC. Amino acid sequence: CASSNRDYQETQYF.

V and J are TRBV5-8 and TRBJ1-2, with D perhaps matching TRBD1 (6 bases). CDR1 SGHTS and CDR2 YDEGEE come from the germline V gene. Trimming took off 1 base at V and 6 bases at J, with 10 bases between the two ends. The CDR3 runs to 13 residues. The chain's CDR3 is CASSLRGTHGYTF. Written as DNA, the CDR3 is TGTGCCAGCAGCTTGAGGGGGACACATGGCTACACCTTC. Looking up the rest from reference TRBV5-8 and TRBJ1-2 gives the full variable domain: EAGVTQSPTHLIKTRGQQATLRCSPISGHTSVYWYQQALGLGLQFLLWYDEGEERNRGNFPPRFSGRQFPNYSSELNVNALELEDSALYLCASSLRGTHGYTFGSGTRLTVV.

The V gene is TRBV7-3, the J gene TRBJ2-1; the D gene is possibly TRBD1 (7 bases). This CDR3 has 17 amino acids. Germline values: CDR1 SGHTA, CDR2 FQGTGA. Trimming took off 1 base at V and 7 bases at J, with 20 bases between the two ends. The CDR3: CASSLKGGQPLGNEQFF. The CDR3 bases are TGTGCCAGCAGCTTAAAGGGGGGACAGCCGCTTGGGAATGAGCAGTTCTTC.

The gene calls are TRBV30 and TRBJ1-4, with unresolved D. This CDR3 comprises 15 residues. Trimming removed 3 bases at V and 10 bases at J, with 21 bases between. Germline CDR1 reads GTSNPN; CDR2 reads SVGIG (reference sequence). The CDR3 region is CAWRRLDLSRRKLFF. CDR3 bases: TGTGCCTGGAGAAGACTTGACTTATCTCGTCGAAAACTGTTTTTT.

The rearrangement joins TRBV6-4 to TRBJ2-1, with TRBD2 matching 8 bases. CDR3 length: 15 amino acids. In germline, CDR1 is MRHNA, CDR2 SNTAGT. V shed 0 bases and J 12 bases; nucleotides not matched to a gene: 10. The CDR3: CASSDSYGGARGQFF. The CDR3 nucleotides are TGTGCCAGCAGTGACTCCTACGGGGGGGCCCGAGGGCAGTTCTTC.

This chain links TRBV6-1 with TRBJ1-4; tentative D call: TRBD1 (5 bases). Germline V gene sequence: CDR1 MNHNS, CDR2 SASEGT. V lost 1 base to trimming and J lost 0 bases, with 12 bases between them. CDR3 length: 17 residues. CDR3 protein: CASSEGGRAATNEKLFF. The DNA for the CDR3 is TGTGCCAGCAGTGAAGGAGGCAGGGCTGCAACTAATGAAAAACTGTTTTTT.

This chain links TRBV11-2 with TRBJ2-5; 11 nucleotides line up with TRBD2. CDR1 and CDR2 from the germline V gene are SGHAT and FQNNGV. V lost 3 bases and J lost 4; bases outside the gene matches: 4. The CDR3 covers 15 residues. CDR3 nucleotides: TGTGCCAGCAGCTTGACTAGCGGGGCCCCAGAGACCCAGTACTTC. This sequence encodes CASSLTSGAPETQYF.

This sequence joins TRBV7-3 and TRBJ1-1, with D perhaps TRBD1 (6 bases). The germline CDR1 and CDR2 sequences are SGHTA and FQGTGA. With 4 bases removed from V and 4 bases from J, the gap between germline ends came to 22 bases. There are 17 residues in the CDR3. The CDR3 spells CASSSTPGPLRGTEAFF. The CDR3 DNA reads TGTGCCAGCAGCTCTACTCCGGGCCCCCTCAGGGGCACTGAAGCTTTCTTT.

The chain recombines TRBV6-6 with TRBJ1-2, with D uncertain. Trimming pared 0 bases from V and 6 bases from J, leaving 14 bases between. The CDR3 is made up of 15 amino acids. The germline gives CDR1 MNHNY, CDR2 SVGAGI (reference sequence). The CDR3 coding sequence is TGTGCCAGCAGTTACTCGACCCCCCTCCTAGATGGCTACACCTTC. This encodes CASSYSTPLLDGYTF.

The genes are TRBV10-3 and TRBJ1-4; D is unresolved. Trimming stripped 5 bases from V and 8 bases from J, with 15 bases between. CDR3 length: 14 amino acids. The germline V gene encodes CDR1 ENHRY and CDR2 SYGVKD. CDR3 nucleotides: TGTGCCATCAGTAGGACGGGGATAGGCGAAAAACTGTTTTTT. Protein product: CAISRTGIGEKLFF.

This chain uses TRBV2 with TRBJ2-1, with 7 nucleotides matching TRBD1. With 4 bases clipped from V and 4 bases from J, the junction kept 10 bases outside the gene matches. The CDR3 length is 16 residues. Germline loops: CDR1 SNHLY, CDR2 FYNNEI. In nucleotides, the CDR3 is TGTGCCAGCAGTGGAGAGGGACAGCCACCATACAATGAGCAGTTCTTC. Protein product: CASSGEGQPPYNEQFF.

The chain carries TRBV19 and TRBJ2-5; D perhaps matches TRBD1 (5 bases). Looked up from germline, CDR1 is LNHDA and CDR2 is SQIVND (reference sequence). V was trimmed by 4 bases and J by 2 bases, leaving 8 bases between them. This CDR3 spans 13 amino acids. CDR3 bases: TGTGCCAGTAGTAAGGGGTTTCAAGAGACCCAGTACTTC. Translating it yields CASSKGFQETQYF.

This clone is a singleton in its sample. The genes are TRBV5-5 and TRBJ1-4, with a weak D call TRBD1 (6 bases). The CDR3 is made up of 17 amino acids. V lost 2 bases to trimming and J lost 8 bases, with 22 bases between them. Germline V gene lookup returns CDR1 SGHKS and CDR2 YYEKEE (reference sequence). The CDR3 spells CASSLTLRTDFTEKLFF. The CDR3 nucleotides read TGTGCCAGCAGCTTAACTTTACGGACAGACTTTACCGAAAAACTGTTTTTT.

The chain uses TRBV5-4 and TRBJ1-1, with no clear D. Trimming left V 3 bases short and J 1 base short, with 13 bases between. Germline CDR1 SGHNT, CDR2 YYREEE (reference sequence). The CDR3 runs to 15 residues. The CDR3 DNA reads TGTGCCAGCAGCTCAGAGAGGACTAAGAACACTGAAGCTTTCTTT. As protein: CASSSERTKNTEAFF.

The rearrangement joins TRBV30 to TRBJ2-1, with D unclear. Germline V gene lookup returns CDR1 GTSNPN and CDR2 SVGIG (reference sequence). The CDR3 is 13 residues long. Between the trimmed V and J ends, which lost 2 bases and 8 bases, there was a span of 13 bases. CDR3 sequence (DNA): TGTGCCTGGAGTAGGTGGAAGCGAGATGAGCAGTTCTTC. It is translated as CAWSRWKRDEQFF.